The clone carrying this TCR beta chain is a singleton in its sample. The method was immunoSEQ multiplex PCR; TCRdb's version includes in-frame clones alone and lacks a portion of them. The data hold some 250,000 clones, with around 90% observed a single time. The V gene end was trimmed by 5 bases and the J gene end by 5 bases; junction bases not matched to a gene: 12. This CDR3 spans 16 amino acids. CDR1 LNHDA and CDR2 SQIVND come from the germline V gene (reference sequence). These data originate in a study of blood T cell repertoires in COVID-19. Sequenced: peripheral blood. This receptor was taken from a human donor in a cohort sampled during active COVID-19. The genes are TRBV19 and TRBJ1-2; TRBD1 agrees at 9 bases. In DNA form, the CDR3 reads TGTGCCAGTAGTTCAATACAGGGGGCCGGCGGGTATGGCTACACCTTC. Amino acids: CASSSIQGAGGYGYTF.